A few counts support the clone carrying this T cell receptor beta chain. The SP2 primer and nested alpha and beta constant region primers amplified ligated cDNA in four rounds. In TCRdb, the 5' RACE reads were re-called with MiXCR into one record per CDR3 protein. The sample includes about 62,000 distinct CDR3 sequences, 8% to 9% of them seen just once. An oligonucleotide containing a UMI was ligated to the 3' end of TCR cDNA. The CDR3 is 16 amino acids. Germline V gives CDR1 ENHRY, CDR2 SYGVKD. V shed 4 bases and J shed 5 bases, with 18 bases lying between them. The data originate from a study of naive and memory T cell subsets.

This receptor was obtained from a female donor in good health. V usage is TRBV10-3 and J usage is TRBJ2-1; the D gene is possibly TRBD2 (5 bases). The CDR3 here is CAISGLLEAVHNEQFF. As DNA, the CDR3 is TGTGCCATCAGTGGGCTTCTGGAGGCCGTCCACAATGAGCAGTTCTTC.